The next 3 T cell receptor beta chains were all read from a single sample in a study of shared clonotypes between healthy human individuals (dated by TCRdb to about 2020). The library was obtained by the immunoSEQ multiplex PCR assay. Held by TCRdb, this immuneACCESS table contains in-frame sequences only and omits some clones. Under half of the omission traces to an unresolved V gene where checked; the cause of the rest is unknown. This sample has roughly 2 million clones in its table, and almost 96% of those were observed once. The ten most abundant clones make up about 0.13% of the sample. The sequencing sample was made of naive CD4+ T cells sorted from blood. The cell subset or site label for this specimen denotes: CD45RA+ positively selected. The receptors shown here come from a young man in good health.

This clone was observed once. Other nucleotide sequences from this sample produce the same CDR3. V gene TRBV29-1 combines with J gene TRBJ2-5, with unresolved D. The CDR3 is 10 amino acids. Between the trimmed V and J ends, which lost 4 bases and 5 bases, there was a span of 5 bases. Germline assignment: CDR1 SQVTM and CDR2 ANQGSEA. CDR3 nucleotide sequence: TGCAGCGTTGTTAGGGAGACCCAGTACTTC. Translation gives CSVVRETQYF.

This clone was detected only once. The V gene is TRBV5-4, the J gene TRBJ2-7; 11 bases align to TRBD2. Germline V gene data show CDR1 as SGHNT and CDR2 as YYREEE (reference sequence). The V and J ends lost 0 bases and 4 bases, in that order; junction bases with no gene match: 12. The CDR3 has 18 residues. CDR3 nucleotides: TGTGCCAGCAGCTTGGATTGGGGTGGCGGGACTAGCGGTTACGAGCAGTACTTC. Encoded protein: CASSLDWGGGTSGYEQYF.

J is TRBJ2-5 and V is TRBV6-5; 7 positions match TRBD2. CDR3 length: 14 residues. V trimming: 5 bases; J trimming: 4 bases; junction bases outside the gene matches: 7. Germline CDR1 is MNHEY and CDR2 is SVGAGI. CDR3 DNA: TGTGCCAGCAGTAGGGCGGGGAGGGGAGAGACCCAGTACTTC. Residues: CASSRAGRGETQYF.